This T cell receptor beta chain comes out of a study of technical replicates of blood from a few donors. The method was immunoSEQ multiplex PCR; TCRdb's version includes in-frame clones alone and lacks a portion of them. The sample holds tens of thousands of clones, less than 95% seen once. From germline, CDR1 is SGHRS and CDR2 YFSETQ. Trimming stripped 0 bases from V and 1 base from J, with 8 bases between. This CDR3 spans 14 amino acids. This receptor was taken from a human donor in good health. The rearrangement joins TRBV5-1 to TRBJ2-7; D is perhaps TRBD2 (5 bases). The source material was T cells isolated from PBMCs. This chain's CDR3 is CASSLGGSSYEQYF. The CDR3 DNA reads TGCGCCAGCAGCTTGGGAGGGTCTTCCTACGAGCAGTACTTC.